A single sample gave rise to the 2 T cell receptor beta chains below, sequenced in a study of T cells in Graves' hyperthyroidism and ophthalmopathy. TCR beta CDR3 sequences were amplified from RNA transcripts. TCR CDR3 underwent first-round RT-PCR with the HTBI primer set. Each CDR3 protein is one row after TCRdb ran MiXCR on the multiplex PCR reads. The table has about 350,000 distinct CDR3 sequences, about 16% seen once. The sample was blood. These receptors all stem from a woman aged 55-69 years with Graves' ophthalmopathy.

This clonotype showed up many times. The genes are TRBV5-1 and TRBJ2-1, with TRBD1 matching over 9 bases. The germline V gene encodes CDR1 SGHRS and CDR2 YFSETQ. The V gene end was trimmed by 4 bases and the J gene end by 7 bases; junction bases not matched to a gene: 6. There are 14 residues in the CDR3. The CDR3 nucleotides are TGCGCCAGCAGCGCCGGACAGGGGCGGAATGAGCAGTTCTTC. It specifies CASSAGQGRNEQFF.

The chain links TRBV20-1 to TRBJ2-5; a possible D gene is TRBD2 (6 bases). In germline, CDR1 is DFQATT, CDR2 SNEGSKA (reference sequence). The CDR3 runs to 12 residues. V was shortened by 8 bases and J by 5 bases, with 15 bases between the two germline ends. The CDR3 sequence: CSTFGGKETQYF. CDR3 nucleotide sequence: TGCAGTACCTTTGGGGGGAAGGAGACCCAGTACTTC.